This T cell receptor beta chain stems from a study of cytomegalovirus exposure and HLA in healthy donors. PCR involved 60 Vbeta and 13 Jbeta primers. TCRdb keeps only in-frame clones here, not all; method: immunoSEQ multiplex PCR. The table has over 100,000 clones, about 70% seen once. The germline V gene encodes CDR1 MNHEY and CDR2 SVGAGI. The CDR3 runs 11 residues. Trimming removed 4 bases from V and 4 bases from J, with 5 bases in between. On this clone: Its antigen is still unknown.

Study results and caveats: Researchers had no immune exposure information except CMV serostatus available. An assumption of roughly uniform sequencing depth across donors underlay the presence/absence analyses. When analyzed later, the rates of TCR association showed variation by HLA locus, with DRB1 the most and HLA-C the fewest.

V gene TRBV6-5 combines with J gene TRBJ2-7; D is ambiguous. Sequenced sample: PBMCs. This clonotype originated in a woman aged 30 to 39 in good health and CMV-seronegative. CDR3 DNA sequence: TGTGCCAGCAGTTCTTATTACGAGCAGTACTTC. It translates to CASSSYYEQYF.